This TCR beta chain was identified during a study of blood T cell repertoires in COVID-19. Using immunoSEQ multiplex PCR, the repertoire was profiled, and TCRdb retains in-frame clones only, with some absent. Here the sample spans about 190,000 clones, about four fifths being singletons. Enrollees, about 18 to 89 years old, lived in about two dozen US areas. Donors were grouped by their self-reported clinical history. There are 12 residues in the CDR3. Trimming removed 7 bases at V and 6 bases at J, with 9 bases between. Germline V lookup: CDR1 SNHLY, CDR2 FYNNEI. The source of this sequence is a woman aged 30 to 39 who had recovered from COVID-19. The sequencing sample was made of PBMCs or T cells enriched from blood (not recorded which). The rearrangement links TRBV2 to TRBJ2-2, with D hard to call. The CDR3 sequence is CASIEAAGELFF. The CDR3 DNA reads as TGTGCCAGCATCGAGGCGGCCGGGGAGCTGTTTTTT.